Listed below are T cell receptor beta chains from one sample, sequenced in a study of regulatory T cells in long-lasting Graves disease. TCRdb reprocessed the multiplex PCR reads with MiXCR, giving one entry per CDR3 protein. This sample has a few hundred thousand distinct CDR3 sequences, with 12% found just once. This sample also appeared in a second study, on T cells in Graves' hyperthyroidism and ophthalmopathy.

The material sequenced was peripheral blood mononuclear cells (PBMCs), taken at new diagnosis, from a patient treated with antithyroid drugs. The receptor set was obtained from a woman under 30 with Graves disease. Each CDR3 is given without its conserved first and last residue. The D gene is left open where the match is weak.

v_gene: TRBV10-3; j_gene: TRBJ2-7; d_gene: TRBD1; CDR3aa: ATETGTTYEQY
v_gene: TRBV29-1; j_gene: TRBJ2-7; d_gene: .; CDR3aa: SVEKTAYEQY
v_gene: TRBV7-9; j_gene: TRBJ1-2; d_gene: .; CDR3aa: ASRPAGSGYGYT
v_gene: TRBV28; j_gene: TRBJ1-2; d_gene: .; CDR3aa: ASSLVVRGGYT
v_gene: TRBV7-3; j_gene: TRBJ2-1; d_gene: .; CDR3aa: ASSLPGYEQF
v_gene: TRBV18; j_gene: TRBJ1-1; d_gene: .; CDR3aa: ASSPYSSTGEAF
v_gene: TRBV7-9; j_gene: TRBJ1-4; d_gene: .; CDR3aa: ASSLEARQGPYEKLF
v_gene: TRBV7-9; j_gene: TRBJ2-1; d_gene: .; CDR3aa: AGSFWGGADEQF
v_gene: TRBV7-9; j_gene: TRBJ2-5; d_gene: .; CDR3aa: ASSPTALGQETQY
v_gene: TRBV6-2/TRBV6-3; j_gene: TRBJ1-1; d_gene: .; CDR3aa: ASSSTVIEAF
v_gene: TRBV12-3/TRBV12-4; j_gene: TRBJ2-1; d_gene: .; CDR3aa: ASTLEGGYNEQF
v_gene: TRBV5-1; j_gene: TRBJ2-5; d_gene: TRBD1; CDR3aa: ASSTGQNQETQY
v_gene: TRBV20-1; j_gene: TRBJ2-1; d_gene: .; CDR3aa: SSNPAGRYNEQF
v_gene: TRBV7-6; j_gene: TRBJ2-3; d_gene: TRBD1; CDR3aa: ASSLIPGQGADTQY
v_gene: TRBV20-1; j_gene: TRBJ2-1; d_gene: .; CDR3aa: SALYGGREQF
v_gene: TRBV30; j_gene: TRBJ1-1; d_gene: .; CDR3aa: AWTPGQSTEAF
v_gene: TRBV6-1; j_gene: TRBJ1-1; d_gene: .; CDR3aa: ASTLARQGDSEAF
v_gene: TRBV20-1; j_gene: TRBJ2-1; d_gene: TRBD2; CDR3aa: SARTGTSGRRGEQF
v_gene: TRBV20-1; j_gene: TRBJ1-2; d_gene: .; CDR3aa: SAQDRSANYGYT
v_gene: TRBV19; j_gene: TRBJ1-2; d_gene: .; CDR3aa: ASSIDRGQSGGYT
v_gene: TRBV7-8; j_gene: TRBJ2-1; d_gene: .; CDR3aa: ASSSPRRELPNNEQF
v_gene: TRBV28; j_gene: TRBJ2-1; d_gene: .; CDR3aa: ASSRRTQHNEQF
v_gene: TRBV6-2/TRBV6-3; j_gene: TRBJ2-7; d_gene: .; CDR3aa: ASSYSDGSYEQY
v_gene: TRBV20-1; j_gene: TRBJ1-5; d_gene: .; CDR3aa: SARVGAANQPQH
v_gene: TRBV5-1; j_gene: TRBJ1-1; d_gene: .; CDR3aa: ASSQGTVNTEAF
v_gene: TRBV25-1; j_gene: TRBJ2-1; d_gene: .; CDR3aa: ASSESRALFYNEQF
v_gene: TRBV30; j_gene: TRBJ2-1; d_gene: .; CDR3aa: AWSNLGIEQF
v_gene: TRBV29-1; j_gene: TRBJ2-5; d_gene: .; CDR3aa: SVIKETQY
v_gene: TRBV13; j_gene: TRBJ2-2; d_gene: TRBD1; CDR3aa: ASSLSTTGVTGELF
v_gene: TRBV4-1; j_gene: TRBJ1-2; d_gene: .; CDR3aa: ASNFNRGYYGYT
v_gene: TRBV5-4; j_gene: TRBJ2-1; d_gene: .; CDR3aa: ASSFQGGNEQF
v_gene: TRBV4-1; j_gene: TRBJ2-1; d_gene: .; CDR3aa: ASSRKDLEGAGPVRNEQF
v_gene: TRBV5-5; j_gene: TRBJ2-5; d_gene: TRBD2; CDR3aa: ASSLTLAGETQY
v_gene: TRBV28; j_gene: TRBJ2-5; d_gene: .; CDR3aa: ASSLSLIRGPGQETQY
v_gene: TRBV12-3/TRBV12-4; j_gene: TRBJ1-5; d_gene: TRBD1; CDR3aa: ASSRGQGVLGQPQH
v_gene: TRBV25-1; j_gene: TRBJ1-1; d_gene: TRBD1; CDR3aa: ASSAPGPGGTEAF
v_gene: TRBV20-1; j_gene: TRBJ1-1; d_gene: .; CDR3aa: SANDPAEMNTEAF
v_gene: TRBV4-3; j_gene: TRBJ1-1; d_gene: .; CDR3aa: ASSQDTDPNTEAF
v_gene: TRBV9; j_gene: TRBJ2-1; d_gene: .; CDR3aa: ASSVVGGLYNEQF
v_gene: TRBV20-1; j_gene: TRBJ2-7; d_gene: TRBD1; CDR3aa: SARKGANIYEQY
v_gene: TRBV2; j_gene: TRBJ2-1; d_gene: TRBD2; CDR3aa: ASSEAPGGPYNEQF
v_gene: TRBV18; j_gene: TRBJ1-3; d_gene: .; CDR3aa: ASSPTNSAGNTIY
v_gene: TRBV6-9; j_gene: TRBJ2-7; d_gene: .; CDR3aa: ASSYYPRTAYEQY
v_gene: TRBV4-3; j_gene: TRBJ2-3; d_gene: TRBD2; CDR3aa: ASSQWGLGTDTQY
v_gene: TRBV6-2/TRBV6-3; j_gene: TRBJ2-7; d_gene: .; CDR3aa: ASSYSKGWRGYEQY
v_gene: TRBV5-5; j_gene: TRBJ2-3; d_gene: TRBD2; CDR3aa: ASSLVSRGGSTDTQY
v_gene: TRBV11-2; j_gene: TRBJ1-1; d_gene: .; CDR3aa: ASSLRLRLNTEAF
v_gene: TRBV29-1; j_gene: TRBJ2-3; d_gene: .; CDR3aa: SVGLGSTDTQY
v_gene: TRBV12-3/TRBV12-4; j_gene: TRBJ2-7; d_gene: .; CDR3aa: ASSVGTSSTYEQY
v_gene: TRBV20-1; j_gene: TRBJ2-7; d_gene: TRBD2; CDR3aa: SATGTSGTFFGEQY
v_gene: TRBV11-1; j_gene: TRBJ2-3; d_gene: TRBD2; CDR3aa: ASSYEGPSGGASTDTQY
v_gene: TRBV12-3/TRBV12-4; j_gene: TRBJ1-1; d_gene: .; CDR3aa: ASSLGGLLNTEAF
v_gene: TRBV3-1; j_gene: TRBJ1-6; d_gene: .; CDR3aa: ASSQEWASNNSPLH
v_gene: TRBV6-5; j_gene: TRBJ2-2; d_gene: .; CDR3aa: ASSYPAGHANTGELF
v_gene: TRBV7-8; j_gene: TRBJ2-2; d_gene: .; CDR3aa: ASSLDSNTGELF
v_gene: TRBV14; j_gene: TRBJ2-3; d_gene: .; CDR3aa: ASSQSSTDTQY
v_gene: TRBV7-8; j_gene: TRBJ1-1; d_gene: TRBD1; CDR3aa: ASSLGLTTGTGTEAF
v_gene: TRBV27; j_gene: TRBJ2-5; d_gene: .; CDR3aa: ASSLFDRVPPQETQY
v_gene: TRBV6-2/TRBV6-3; j_gene: TRBJ1-5; d_gene: .; CDR3aa: ASSFRGTRPQH